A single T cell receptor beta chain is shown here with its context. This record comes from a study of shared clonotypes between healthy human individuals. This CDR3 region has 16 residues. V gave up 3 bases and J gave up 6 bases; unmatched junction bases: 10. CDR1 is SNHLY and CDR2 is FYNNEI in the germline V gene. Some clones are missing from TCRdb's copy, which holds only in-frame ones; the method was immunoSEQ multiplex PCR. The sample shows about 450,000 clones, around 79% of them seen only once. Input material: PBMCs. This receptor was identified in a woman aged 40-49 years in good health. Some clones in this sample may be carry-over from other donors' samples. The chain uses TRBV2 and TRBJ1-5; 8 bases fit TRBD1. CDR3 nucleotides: TGTGCCAGCAGTGACAGGGGGCAAGTATCGGGTCAGCCCCAGCATTTT. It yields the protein CASSDRGQVSGQPQHF.